This record looks at one T cell receptor beta chain sequence and its context. The sample is drawn from a study of cytomegalovirus exposure and HLA in healthy donors. The germline V gene encodes CDR1 LNHNV and CDR2 YYDKDF (reference sequence). The V and J ends lost 0 bases and 1 base respectively, with 10 bases between them. The CDR3 totals 15 residues. The PCR had 60 Vbeta and 13 Jbeta primers. Only in-frame clones appear in the TCRdb table, and some are missing; sequencing was by immunoSEQ multiplex PCR. The profile shows 170,000 or so clones, around 80% of them singletons. This TCR was recovered from a man between 25 and 39 years old in good health and CMV-seropositive. The sample was PBMCs. This chain joins TRBV15 and TRBJ2-7; the D is unclear. CDR3 sequence (DNA): TGTGCCACCAGCAGAGATCCACTGGAGTCCTACGAGCAGTACTTC. Translated: CATSRDPLESYEQYF.